This T cell receptor beta chain is from a study of blood T cell repertoires in COVID-19. Study in general: The United States, Italy and Spain were the sources of the acute and convalescent COVID-19 samples. The analysed material was cDNA or gDNA that came from T cells, B-cell-depleted T cells, or PBMCs.

Between the trimmed V and J ends, which lost 0 bases and 3 bases, there was a span of 11 bases. The germline CDR1 and CDR2 sequences are SGHRS and YFSETQ. The CDR3 covers 15 residues. Sequencing used immunoSEQ multiplex PCR; TCRdb keeps in-frame clones, though not all of them. In the table there are 250,000 or so clones, nearly 90% of which are singletons. Sequencing was done on a sample of peripheral blood. This TCR was sampled from an older woman with COVID-19, enrolled during active disease. The chain carries TRBV5-1 and TRBJ2-3; the D gene is possibly TRBD2 (5 bases). CDR3 DNA: TGCGCCAGCAGCTTGGTAGAGGGAAATACAGATACGCAGTATTTT. Its protein is CASSLVEGNTDTQYF.